These T cell receptor beta chains were read from a single sample in a study of CD8+CD57+ T cells in acquired aplastic anemia. TCRdb processed the reads anew with MiXCR; each CDR3 protein has one entry. The sample records more than 150,000 distinct CDR3 sequences, almost 50% being singletons. Material for sequencing was sorted CD4+, CD8+, or CD8+CD57+ T cells (not recorded which) from PBMCs. Receptors were obtained from a human donor with aplastic anemia. CDR3s include the opening cysteine and the closing phenylalanine or tryptophan. D genes are given only for firm matches. Size values are once, few and many counts, or a class for expanded clones, and some rows have none.

J | size | V | D | CDR3 | DNA
TRBJ2-1 | many | TRBV4-1 | TRBD1 | CASSRGQGDYNEQFF | TGCGCCAGCAGCCGAGGACAGGGTGACTACAATGAGCAGTTCTTC
TRBJ1-2 | many | TRBV2 | TRBD1 | CASSDPGTGANYGYTF | TGTGCCAGCAGTGATCCGGGGACAGGGGCGAACTATGGCTACACCTTC
TRBJ2-3 | many | TRBV19 | . | CASKDRGTDTQYF | TGTGCCAGTAAAGACAGAGGCACAGATACGCAGTATTTT
TRBJ1-4 | many | TRBV20-1 | TRBD1 | CSARDPRGPQREKLFF | TGCAGTGCTAGAGACCCTAGGGGGCCCCAGAGGGAAAAACTGTTTTTT
TRBJ2-7 | . | TRBV10-3 | . | CAISPTVTSYEQYF | TGTGCCATCAGCCCGACAGTGACGTCCTACGAGCAGTACTTC
TRBJ1-2 | . | TRBV24-1 | . | CATSDSDGNYGYTF | TGTGCCACCAGTGATTCCGACGGTAACTATGGCTACACCTTC
TRBJ2-1 | many | TRBV5-1 | . | CASSSGVGVYNEQFF | TGCGCCAGCAGCTCAGGCGTCGGGGTTTACAATGAGCAGTTCTTC
TRBJ2-1 | many | TRBV4-2 | TRBD2 | CASSQVAGHDNEQFF | TGTGCCAGCAGCCAAGTAGCGGGGCATGACAATGAGCAGTTCTTC
TRBJ1-1 | . | TRBV2 | . | CASRFVAGNTEAFF | TGTGCCAGCAGATTTGTTGCAGGGAACACTGAAGCTTTCTTT
TRBJ2-1 | many | TRBV7-2 | TRBD2 | CASSLSGGFLSYNEQFF | TGTGCCAGCAGCCTTAGCGGGGGGTTCCTCTCCTACAATGAGCAGTTCTTC
TRBJ1-1 | . | TRBV29-1 | . | CSVDRGNTEAFF | TGCAGCGTTGACAGGGGGAACACTGAAGCTTTCTTT
TRBJ1-3 | many | TRBV20-1 | . | CSAPRTEADTIYF | TGCAGTGCTCCCAGGACGGAGGCGGACACCATATATTTT
TRBJ1-1 | many | TRBV5-1 | . | CASSLGRVNTEAFF | TGCGCCAGCAGCTTGGGCAGGGTAAACACTGAAGCTTTCTTT
TRBJ1-6 | . | TRBV20-1 | . | CSARDRAGEESPLHF | TGCAGTGCTAGAGACCGAGCAGGGGAGGAATCACCCCTCCACTTT
TRBJ1-4 | . | TRBV10-2 | TRBD1 | CASRSGQATNEKLFF | TGCGCCAGCAGATCCGGACAGGCAACTAATGAAAAACTGTTTTTT
TRBJ1-6 | once | TRBV19 | . | CASTGTVYNSPLHF | TGTGCCAGTACCGGGACGGTCTATAATTCACCCCTCCACTTT
TRBJ1-1 | . | TRBV9 | . | CASSVEAETEAFF | TGTGCCAGCAGCGTAGAGGCGGAGACTGAAGCTTTCTTT
TRBJ2-3 | . | TRBV10-1 | TRBD1 | CASRADRVSDTQYF | TGCGCCAGCAGGGCCGACAGGGTGTCAGATACGCAGTATTTT
TRBJ2-7 | many | TRBV9 | TRBD2 | CASSVGLAGGPGFYEQYF | TGTGCCAGCAGCGTAGGACTAGCGGGGGGGCCGGGCTTCTACGAGCAGTACTTC
TRBJ1-6 | . | TRBV18 | . | CASSPSAGTPLHF | TGTGCCAGCTCACCATCGGCAGGGACACCCCTCCACTTT
TRBJ2-7 | . | TRBV7-7 | . | CASSWGLNYEQYF | TGTGCTAGCAGCTGGGGACTGAACTACGAGCAGTACTTC
TRBJ2-1 | once | TRBV9 | . | CASSVGLEQFF | TGTGCCAGCAGCGTTGGGCTTGAGCAGTTCTTC
TRBJ2-7 | once | TRBV19 | . | CASSGGTLYEQYF | TGTGCCAGTAGTGGGGGGACACTGTACGAGCAGTACTTC
TRBJ1-2 | . | TRBV6-1 | . | CASSETPGHGYTF | TGTGCCAGCAGTGAGACCCCGGGCCATGGCTACACCTTC
TRBJ2-5 | . | TRBV12-3/TRBV12-4 | TRBD2 | CASSSATSVWGTQYF | TGTGCCAGCAGTTCGGCGACTAGCGTGTGGGGGACCCAGTACTTC
TRBJ1-2 | . | TRBV15 | TRBD1 | CATSPQTGVYDGYTF | TGTGCCACCAGCCCTCAGACAGGGGTATACGATGGCTACACCTTC
TRBJ2-5 | . | TRBV13 | . | CASSLGPGPTQYF | TGTGCCAGCAGCTTAGGTCCGGGGCCGACCCAGTACTTC
TRBJ1-1 | many | TRBV20-1 | . | CSARRGGMNTEAFF | TGCAGTGCTAGAAGGGGGGGTATGAACACTGAAGCTTTCTTT
TRBJ1-6 | many | TRBV12-3/TRBV12-4 | TRBD1 | CASSRGTDLHF | TGTGCCAGCAGTAGGGGGACAGACCTCCACTTT
TRBJ1-1 | . | TRBV7-3 | . | CASSFTGEAFF | TGTGCCAGCAGCTTTACAGGAGAAGCTTTCTTT
TRBJ2-7 | . | TRBV5-1 | TRBD1 | CASSLRTGNEQYF | TGCGCCAGCAGCTTACGGACAGGGAACGAGCAGTACTTC
TRBJ2-7 | . | TRBV29-1 | . | CSVDTGTGSYEQYF | TGCAGCGTCGACACCGGGACGGGCTCCTACGAGCAGTACTTC
TRBJ1-1 | . | TRBV7-9 | . | CASSRGPDTEAFF | TGTGCCAGCAGCCGCGGACCCGACACTGAAGCTTTCTTT